The 21 T cell receptor beta chains in this list originate from one sample, sequenced in a study of T cells after yellow fever vaccination. MiXCR, applied by TCRdb to the 5' RACE reads, yields one record per CDR3 protein. In the table there are about 340,000 distinct CDR3 sequences, around 12% of which are singletons. Sequencing was performed on CD4+ T cells sorted from PBMCs, taken 15 days after the yellow fever booster vaccination. The receptors shown here come from a young man who received the YFV17D yellow fever vaccine.

This chain uses TRBV6-5 with TRBJ2-3; D tentatively reads TRBD1 or TRBD2 (6 bases each). Trimming left V 0 bases short and J 4 bases short, with 11 bases between. Germline loops: CDR1 MNHEY, CDR2 SVGAGI. The CDR3 loop spans 15 amino acids. CDR3 residues: CASSYSAGEADTQYF. The CDR3 region has the DNA TGTGCCAGCAGTTACTCCGCAGGGGAGGCAGATACGCAGTATTTT.

This clonotype was seen only a few times. The V call is TRBV19, the J call TRBJ2-7; the D is unclear. The V gene lost 3 bases and the J gene lost 9 bases, with 6 bases spanning the gap. The CDR3 spans 10 residues. Germline V gene data show CDR1 as LNHDA and CDR2 as SQIVND (reference sequence). CDR3 residues: CASSIKMQYV. CDR3 in DNA: TGTGCCAGTAGTATTAAGATGCAGTACGTC.

The CDR3 sequence is CASSLERSGGRLGYTF. The CDR3 DNA is TGTGCCAGCAGCTTAGAGAGGTCCGGGGGCCGACTTGGCTACACCTTC. The genes are TRBV7-2 and TRBJ1-2; D possibly corresponds to TRBD1 (6 bases). The CDR3 covers 16 residues. Germline-derived CDR1 and CDR2 are SGHTA and FQGNSA. V was pared by 1 base and J by 7 bases, with 19 bases between. Full variable domain (rest looked up from reference TRBV7-2 and TRBJ1-2): GAGVSQSPSNKVTEKGKDVELRCDPISGHTALYWYRQSLGQGLEFLIYFQGNSAPDKSGLPSDRFSAERTGGSVSTLTIQRTQQEDSAVYLCASSLERSGGRLGYTFGSGTRLTVV.

This clonotype came up many times. The chain recombines TRBV24-1 with TRBJ2-7, with 10 bases aligning to TRBD1. The V gene end was trimmed by 0 bases and the J gene end by 0 bases; junction bases not matched to a gene: 1. The CDR3 extends over 16 amino acids. The germline V gene encodes CDR1 KGHDR and CDR2 SFDVKD. The CDR3 is CATSDLDRGPSYEQYF. CDR3 DNA sequence: TGTGCCACCAGTGATTTGGACAGGGGGCCCTCCTACGAGCAGTACTTC.

The V gene is TRBV5-1, the J gene TRBJ1-2; D is unresolved. Germline-derived CDR1 and CDR2 are SGHRS and YFSETQ. Trimming removed 4 bases from V and 0 bases from J, with 13 bases in between. CDR3 size: 15 residues. CDR3 amino acids: CASSPTSGSNYGYTF. The CDR3 nucleotides are TGCGCCAGCAGCCCCACGTCGGGTTCTAACTATGGCTACACCTTC.

CDR3 region: CASSYSIGAGEKLFF. The CDR3 nucleotides are TGTGCCAGCAGTTACTCGATAGGGGCGGGGGAAAAACTGTTTTTT. The chain is built from TRBV6-5 and TRBJ1-4; D is perhaps TRBD1 (5 bases). The V gene lost 0 bases and the J gene lost 8 bases, with 13 bases spanning the gap. Germline V gene data show CDR1 as MNHEY and CDR2 as SVGAGI. The CDR3 is 15 amino acids.

A few counts support this clonotype. V gene TRBV9 combines with J gene TRBJ2-2, with D tentatively TRBD1 (6 bases). The CDR3 loop spans 15 amino acids. Trimming removed 3 bases from V and 0 bases from J, with 9 bases in between. CDR1 is SGDLS, CDR2 YYNGEE, per germline. DNA of the CDR3: TGTGCCAGCAGCGCAGGGGACCCGAACACCGGGGAGCTGTTTTTT. It yields the protein CASSAGDPNTGELFF.

This clonotype was counted a few times. The V gene is TRBV7-2, the J gene TRBJ2-3; no definite D call. The CDR3 sequence is 13 residues long. Deletions cut 3 bases from V and 6 bases from J, with 10 bases between. Per germline, CDR1 SGHTA and CDR2 FQGNSA. The CDR3 spells CASSFGFADTQYF. The CDR3 region has the DNA TGTGCCAGCAGCTTTGGCTTCGCGGATACGCAGTATTTT.

This chain connects TRBV4-2 to TRBJ1-3; possible D gene TRBD1, 5 bases. The germline CDR1 and CDR2 sequences are LGHNA and YNFKEQ. This CDR3 contains 16 residues. Trimming cost V 4 bases and J 0 bases, with 13 bases left between them. Here the CDR3 reads CASSRGTADSGNTIYF. The CDR3 region has the DNA TGTGCCAGCAGCCGAGGGACGGCTGACTCTGGAAACACCATATATTTT.

The gene calls are TRBV29-1 and TRBJ2-7; a possible D gene is TRBD2 (6 bases). This CDR3 is built from 12 residues. V shed 7 bases and J shed 0 bases, with 10 bases lying between them. CDR1 SQVTM and CDR2 ANQGSEA come from the germline V gene. In DNA, the CDR3 is TGCAGCGCGGGGACTCCCTCCTACGAGCAGTACTTC. Protein: CSAGTPSYEQYF.

V usage is TRBV6-1 and J usage is TRBJ2-5; weak D call: TRBD1 (6 bases). Germline V gene sequence: CDR1 MNHNS, CDR2 SASEGT. The V and J ends lost 3 bases and 5 bases respectively, with 13 bases between them. The CDR3 spans 14 residues. The CDR3 loop is CASSESQGRETQYF. The CDR3 nucleotides are TGTGCCAGCAGTGAGTCACAGGGTAGGGAGACCCAGTACTTC.

This chain uses TRBV6-2 or TRBV6-3 with TRBJ2-1; 10 nucleotides agree with TRBD2. Germline V gene lookup returns CDR1 MNHEY and CDR2 SVGEGT. This CDR3 region has 14 residues. V was clipped by 10 bases and J by 0 bases; unmatched bases: 3. The DNA for the CDR3 is TGTGCCATTAGCGGGGGGAGCTCCTACAATGAGCAGTTCTTC. Translating it yields CAISGGSSYNEQFF.

The chain has TRBV12-3 or TRBV12-4 and TRBJ2-6; 8 bases are a match to TRBD1. The CDR3 sequence is 16 residues long. V lost 8 bases to trimming and J lost 0 bases; unmatched junction nucleotides: 6. In nucleotides, the CDR3 is TGTGCCAGCGGTAGGACAGGGTTCTCTGGGGCCAACGTCCTGACTTTC. Amino acids: CASGRTGFSGANVLTF.

The rearrangement uses TRBV10-3 and TRBJ2-5; tentative D call: TRBD2 (5 bases). V lost 5 bases and J lost 5, with 15 bases in between. Germline CDR1 reads ENHRY; CDR2 reads SYGVKD. This CDR3 comprises 14 residues. The CDR3 here is CAISSRTGRETQYF. For the CDR3, the DNA is TGTGCCATCAGTTCTCGGACGGGAAGGGAGACCCAGTACTTC.

This sequence joins TRBV6-2 or TRBV6-3 and TRBJ2-3; D may correspond to TRBD1 or TRBD2 (6 bases each). CDR1 and CDR2 from the germline V gene are MNHEY and SVGEGT. CDR3 length equals 16 residues. V lost 8 bases to trimming and J lost 5 bases, with 23 bases between them. The CDR3 sequence: CASSPEGRGRVDTQYF. The DNA of the CDR3 is TGTGCCAGCTCCCCGGAGGGACGGGGGCGAGTAGATACGCAGTATTTT.

This clonotype appeared many times. The chain carries TRBV6-6 and TRBJ1-5; TRBD1 matches at 9 bases. The CDR3 runs to 14 residues. The germline CDR1 and CDR2 sequences are MNHNY and SVGAGI (reference sequence). J gave up 7 bases and V 5 bases, and 6 bases lay outside the gene matches. CDR3 nucleotides: TGTGCCAGCAGTCAGACAGGGGGAAGGCAGCCCCAGCATTTT. This encodes CASSQTGGRQPQHF.

This clonotype has only a few counts. This sequence joins TRBV7-2 and TRBJ1-5; no reliable D call. Germline CDR1 reads SGHTA; CDR2 reads FQGNSA. V lost 3 bases and J lost 4, with 7 bases in between. This CDR3 region has 13 residues. As DNA, the CDR3 is TGTGCCAGCAGCTTGTCGGAGAATCAGCCCCAGCATTTT. It yields the protein CASSLSENQPQHF.

J is TRBJ1-1 and V is TRBV6-5; 8 bases line up with TRBD1. The junction had 16 bases not matched to a gene; V was cut back by 0 bases and J by 10 bases. CDR1 MNHEY and CDR2 SVGAGI come from the germline V gene. The CDR3 is made up of 17 amino acids. The CDR3 sequence is CASSYSPFTRQGFSAFF. In nucleotides, the CDR3 is TGTGCCAGCAGTTACTCACCCTTCACGAGACAGGGGTTCTCAGCTTTCTTT.

This clonotype was counted a few times. The V gene is TRBV10-3, the J gene TRBJ2-2; D possibly corresponds to TRBD2 (6 bases). Germline loops: CDR1 ENHRY, CDR2 SYGVKD. Between the trimmed V and J ends, which lost 5 bases and 9 bases, there was a span of 19 bases. CDR3 length: 15 residues. The DNA of the CDR3 is TGTGCCATCAGTTCGGACTACAATCACCGGTGGGAGCTGTTTTTT. Translation gives CAISSDYNHRWELFF.

Only a few counts were recorded for this clonotype. The V call is TRBV7-2, the J call TRBJ1-3, with D maybe TRBD1 (6 bases). The CDR3 covers 16 residues. The V end was cut by 1 base, the J end by 0 bases, with 10 bases between. Per the germline V gene, CDR1 is SGHTA and CDR2 is FQGNSA. The CDR3 here is CASSLVGTSSGNTIYF. The CDR3 DNA sequence: TGTGCCAGCAGCTTAGTGGGGACAAGCTCTGGAAACACCATATATTTT.

The rearrangement links TRBV7-2 to TRBJ1-2, with 7 bases identical to TRBD1. In germline, CDR1 is SGHTA, CDR2 FQGNSA. The junction had 8 bases not matched to a gene; V was cut back by 5 bases and J by 8 bases. The CDR3 extends over 13 amino acids. In DNA form, the CDR3 reads TGTGCCAGCAGCGGGACAGACTTCTTCGGCTACACCTTC. Protein sequence: CASSGTDFFGYTF.